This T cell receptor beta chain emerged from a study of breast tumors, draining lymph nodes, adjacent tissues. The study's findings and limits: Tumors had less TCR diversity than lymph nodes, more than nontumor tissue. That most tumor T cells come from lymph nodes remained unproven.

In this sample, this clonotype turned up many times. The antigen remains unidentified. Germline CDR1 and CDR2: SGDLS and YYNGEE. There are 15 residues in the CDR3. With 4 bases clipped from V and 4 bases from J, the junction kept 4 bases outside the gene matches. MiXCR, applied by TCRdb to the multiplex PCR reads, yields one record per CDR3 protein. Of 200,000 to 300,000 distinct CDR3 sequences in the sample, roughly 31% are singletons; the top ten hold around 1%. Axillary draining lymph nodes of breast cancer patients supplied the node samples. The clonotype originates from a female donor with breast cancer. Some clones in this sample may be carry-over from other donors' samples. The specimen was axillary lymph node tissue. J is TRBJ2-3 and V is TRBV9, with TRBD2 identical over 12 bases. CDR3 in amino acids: CASSTSGRWADTQYF. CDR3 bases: TGTGCCAGCAGCACTAGCGGGAGGTGGGCAGATACGCAGTATTTT.